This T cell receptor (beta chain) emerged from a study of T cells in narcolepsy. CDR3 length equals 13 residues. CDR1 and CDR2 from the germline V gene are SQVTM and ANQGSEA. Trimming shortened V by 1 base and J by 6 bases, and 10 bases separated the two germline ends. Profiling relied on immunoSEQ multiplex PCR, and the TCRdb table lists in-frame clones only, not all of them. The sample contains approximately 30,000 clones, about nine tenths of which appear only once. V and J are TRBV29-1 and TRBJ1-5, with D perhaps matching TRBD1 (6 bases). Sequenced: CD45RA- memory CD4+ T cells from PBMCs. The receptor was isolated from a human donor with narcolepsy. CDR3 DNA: TGCAGCGTTGAAGCCCCGACAGGTCAGCCCCAGCATTTT. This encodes CSVEAPTGQPQHF.